These T cell receptor beta chains were read from a single sample in a study of cytomegalovirus exposure and HLA in healthy donors. Profiled with immunoSEQ multiplex PCR; TCRdb holds only in-frame clones, not every one. In the table there are about 180,000 clones, around 79% of which are singletons. Material for sequencing was PBMCs. The receptors stem from a woman between 50 and 59 years old in good health and CMV-seronegative. The CDR3 runs from the conserved cysteine through the conserved F or W. The D gene is left open where the match is weak. A clone size is listed for some rows: how often the clone was seen (once, few, many), or a class if it is expanded.

d_call	v_call	clone_size	j_call	cdr3_nt	cdr3_aa
.	TRBV7-2	.	TRBJ2-1	TGTGCCAGCAGCTTAGTGGGTAGCTCCAATGAGCAGTTCTTC	CASSLVGSSNEQFF
TRBD2	TRBV2	.	TRBJ2-1	TGTGCCAGCAGTGACGGGGGGGGGTGGAATGAGCAGTTCTTC	CASSDGGGWNEQFF
TRBD1	TRBV18	.	TRBJ1-2	TGTGCCAGCTCTTCGACAGGGGATGGCTACACCTTC	CASSSTGDGYTF
.	TRBV5-6	.	TRBJ2-2	TGTGCCAGCAGCCGGAACGGGCAGGGGGGCACCGGGGAGCTGTTTTTT	CASSRNGQGGTGELFF
.	TRBV5-4	.	TRBJ2-3	TGTGCCAGCAGCTTGGACAGTTTCACAGATACGCAGTATTTT	CASSLDSFTDTQYF
.	TRBV2	.	TRBJ1-3	TGTGCCAGCCGCGGGGTGGCTGGAAACACCATATATTTT	CASRGVAGNTIYF
TRBD2	TRBV7-2	.	TRBJ2-1	TGTGCCAGCAGCTTAGCCGCGGGGGGGACCCAAAATGAGCAGTTCTTC	CASSLAAGGTQNEQFF
.	TRBV18	.	TRBJ2-7	TGTGCCAGCTCACCACTACAGGGACAACGCTCCTACGAGCAGTACTTC	CASSPLQGQRSYEQYF
.	TRBV10-3	.	TRBJ2-1	TGTGCCATCAGTGAGTGGTTAGGGGAACCCTCCGGCAATGAGCAGTTCTTC	CAISEWLGEPSGNEQFF
TRBD1	TRBV27	.	TRBJ2-3	TGTGCCAGCAGTCTAAGCTCCAGGGGGCCCACAGATACGCAGTATTTT	CASSLSSRGPTDTQYF
.	TRBV7-8	.	TRBJ2-2	TGTGCCAGCAGGACAGTCGGGCGCACCGGGGAGCTGTTTTTT	CASRTVGRTGELFF
.	TRBV7-6	.	TRBJ1-5	TGTGCCAGCAGCTTAGAAGACTGGGATCAGCCCCAGCATTTT	CASSLEDWDQPQHF
TRBD1	TRBV4-1	.	TRBJ2-5	TGCGCCAGCAGCCAATCCTCCAAAACAGGGGGTCGGCAAGAGACCCAGTACTTC	CASSQSSKTGGRQETQYF
.	TRBV19	.	TRBJ1-1	TGTGCCAGTATCGGGGAGGTTGGCACTGAAGCTTTCTTT	CASIGEVGTEAFF
.	TRBV2	.	TRBJ2-5	TGTGCCAGCAGCCCGTTCCAAGAGACCCAGTACTTC	CASSPFQETQYF
.	TRBV6-6	.	TRBJ2-7	TGTGCCAGCAGTTACGATCCCGAGAGGGGGTACGAGCAGTACTTC	CASSYDPERGYEQYF
.	TRBV11-2	.	TRBJ2-1	TGTGCCAGCAGCTTAGTCAGGGGCTCCTACAATGAGCAGTTCTTC	CASSLVRGSYNEQFF
.	TRBV2	.	TRBJ2-1	TGTGCCAGCACCCCGGGACATTTTGGGGCCGACTACAATGAGCAGTTCTTC	CASTPGHFGADYNEQFF
.	TRBV7-2	.	TRBJ2-7	TGTGCCAGCAGCCCTTACTCCTACGAGCAGTACTTC	CASSPYSYEQYF
.	TRBV19	.	TRBJ2-7	TGTGCCAGTAGCCCCGACAGGGGAGGGTCCTACGAGCAGTACTTC	CASSPDRGGSYEQYF
.	TRBV28	.	TRBJ1-1	TGTGCCAGCAGTCCCCCGCGGCAGGGGAGTGAAGCTTTCTTT	CASSPPRQGSEAFF
TRBD2	TRBV7-3	.	TRBJ2-3	TGTGCCAGCAGCGCGTTAGCGGGGGCCATCACAGATACGCAGTATTTT	CASSALAGAITDTQYF
TRBD1	TRBV19	.	TRBJ2-7	TGTGCCAGTAGATTTACCGGGACAGGGAACGAGCAGTACTTC	CASRFTGTGNEQYF
TRBD1	TRBV18	.	TRBJ1-2	TGTGCCAGCTCACCAGGACAGGATGGCTACACCTTC	CASSPGQDGYTF
TRBD1	TRBV5-5	.	TRBJ1-1	TGTGCCAGCAGCTTGGGGCAGGGGGTTACTGAAGCTTTCTTT	CASSLGQGVTEAFF
.	TRBV6-5	.	TRBJ2-7	TGTGCCAGCAAACCGACAGTTTCCTCCTACGAGCAGTACTTC	CASKPTVSSYEQYF
.	TRBV6-5	.	TRBJ1-4	TGTGCCAGCAGTTACTCAAGCTCAACTAATGAAAAACTGTTTTTT	CASSYSSSTNEKLFF
TRBD1	TRBV28	.	TRBJ1-2	TGTGCCAGCAGTTTCTCGGACAGGGGTGGCTACACCTTC	CASSFSDRGGYTF
TRBD1	TRBV30	once	TRBJ1-4	TGTGCCTGGAGTTTCGGACAGGCTAATGAAAAACTGTTTTTT	CAWSFGQANEKLFF
.	TRBV12-2	few	TRBJ2-3	TGTGCAAGTCGCTTAAAATGGTGGAGGCGCCCTCTCAGCACAGATACGCAGTATTTT	CASRLKWWRRPLSTDTQYF
TRBD1	TRBV5-1	.	TRBJ2-5	TGCGCCAGCAGCGGACAGGGTCCAGAGACCCAGTACTTC	CASSGQGPETQYF
.	TRBV7-2	.	TRBJ1-5	TGTGCCAGCAGCTTAGTTCGGGGGGAGGGGGTCCAGCATTTT	CASSLVRGEGVQHF
TRBD1	TRBV6-1	.	TRBJ2-7	TGTGCCAGCAGTGTTTCTGGACAGGGATACTACGAGCAGTACTTC	CASSVSGQGYYEQYF
TRBD1	TRBV29-1	.	TRBJ2-5	TGCAGCGTTCATGACAGGGCGGAGACCCAGTACTTC	CSVHDRAETQYF
.	TRBV5-1	.	TRBJ1-5	TGCGCCAGCAGCTTATTGGGGGGGAATCAGCCCCAGCATTTT	CASSLLGGNQPQHF
.	TRBV18	.	TRBJ1-1	TGTGCCAGCTCACCACGGAAGGGAGGGGGAACTGAAGCTTTCTTT	CASSPRKGGGTEAFF
.	TRBV9	.	TRBJ1-4	TGTGCCAGCAACAGCGGACGGCTTAATGAAAAACTGTTTTTT	CASNSGRLNEKLFF
.	TRBV7-2	.	TRBJ2-7	TGTGCCAGCAGCAGAACAGGGTTAAGCTCCTACGAGCAGTACTTC	CASSRTGLSSYEQYF
.	TRBV7-6	once	TRBJ2-2	TGTGCCAGCAGCTTAGTCCCACTAGCCCCGGCCGGGGAGCTGTTTTTT	CASSLVPLAPAGELFF
.	TRBV4-1	.	TRBJ2-1	TGCGCCAGCAGCCAAGATCCGGGAGAGAGCTCCTACAATGAGCAGTTCTTC	CASSQDPGESSYNEQFF
.	TRBV4-1	.	TRBJ2-1	TGCGCCAGCAGCCAAGTGTTGACATCCCCGAGGGAATACAATGAGCAGTTCTTC	CASSQVLTSPREYNEQFF
.	TRBV28	.	TRBJ1-4	TGTGCCAGCAGTTCTAGCCATGGCGGACCTAATGAAAAACTGTTTTTT	CASSSSHGGPNEKLFF
TRBD2	TRBV5-5	.	TRBJ2-1	TGTGCCAGCAGCGCTGGGACTAGCGGGAACTACAATGAGCAGTTCTTC	CASSAGTSGNYNEQFF
TRBD2	TRBV15	.	TRBJ2-1	TGTGCCACCAGCAGTAGACTAGCGGGGGGTGAGCTCTACAATGAGCAGTTCTTC	CATSSRLAGGELYNEQFF
TRBD1	TRBV13	.	TRBJ2-7	TGTGCCAGCAGCCCCAACAGGGACAGGGTCAACGAGCAGTACTTC	CASSPNRDRVNEQYF
.	TRBV18	.	TRBJ2-3	TGTGCCAGTCACATGGCCGGGTCCTCAACAGATACGCAGTATTTT	CASHMAGSSTDTQYF
TRBD1	TRBV28	.	TRBJ1-2	TGTGCCAGCACCACTATAGGAGGAGGACAGGGGGCGTTTGGCTACACCTTC	CASTTIGGGQGAFGYTF
.	TRBV5-6	.	TRBJ2-1	TGTGCCAGCAGCGACCCAGGGGCGGGCCGGCCTTGGGATGAGCAGTTCTTC	CASSDPGAGRPWDEQFF